A single sample gave rise to the 30 T cell receptor beta chains below, sequenced in a study of cytomegalovirus exposure and HLA in healthy donors. In the PCR, 60 Vbeta and 13 Jbeta primers were used. The table came from immunoSEQ multiplex PCR; TCRdb's copy has only in-frame clones and leaves some out. This table holds more than 110,000 clones, roughly three quarters found once. Specimen: PBMCs. The receptors shown here come from a female donor in good health and CMV-seronegative.

The V gene is TRBV29-1, the J gene TRBJ1-2; 9 bases map to TRBD1. This CDR3 contains 13 residues. Germline CDR1 and CDR2: SQVTM and ANQGSEA. With V trimmed by 3 bases and J by 7 bases, 6 bases remained unmatched. CDR3: CSVESDRGVGYTF. Written as DNA, the CDR3 is TGCAGCGTTGAGAGTGACAGGGGGGTTGGCTACACCTTC.

V gene TRBV6-1 combines with J gene TRBJ1-1; 7 bases align to TRBD1. The V gene end was trimmed by 4 bases and the J gene end by 5 bases; junction bases not matched to a gene: 7. The CDR3 spans 14 residues. CDR1 is MNHNS, CDR2 SASEGT, per germline. CDR3 loop: CASSAQTGVTEAFF. The CDR3 DNA is TGTGCCAGCAGTGCCCAAACAGGGGTTACTGAAGCTTTCTTT.

The chain uses TRBV11-3 and TRBJ2-3, with 8 bases lining up with TRBD1. The V gene end was trimmed by 5 bases and the J gene end by 2 bases; junction bases not matched to a gene: 6. The V gene's germline CDR1 is SGHNT and CDR2 YENEEA. The CDR3 extends over 15 amino acids. The CDR3 region has the DNA TGTGCCAGCAGCACCGGGGACAGGTACACAGATACGCAGTATTTT. Translating gives CASSTGDRYTDTQYF.

The chain uses TRBV7-3 and TRBJ2-6, with 11 bases lining up with TRBD2. The CDR3 has 16 residues. Looked up from germline, CDR1 is SGHTA and CDR2 is FQGTGA. J lost 8 bases, V lost 5 bases, and 8 bases had no gene match. In nucleotides, the CDR3 is TGTGCCAGCAGCCTTATAGCGGGGGGGATCACCAACGTCCTGACTTTC. The encoded protein is CASSLIAGGITNVLTF.

This chain joins TRBV5-1 and TRBJ2-1, with TRBD2 matching 8 bases. CDR1 and CDR2 from the germline V gene are SGHRS and YFSETQ. This CDR3 has 15 amino acids. V shed 0 bases and J 4 bases; nucleotides not matched to a gene: 3. The CDR3 loop is CASSLAPGGYNEQFF. In DNA, the CDR3 is TGCGCCAGCAGCTTGGCCCCGGGAGGGTACAATGAGCAGTTCTTC.

The rearrangement links TRBV7-9 to TRBJ2-2; D remains unclear. Trimming removed 5 bases at V and 5 bases at J, with 6 bases between. Germline loops: CDR1 SEHNR, CDR2 FQNEAQ (reference sequence). CDR3 length equals 12 residues. For the CDR3, the DNA is TGTGCCAGCAGCCCCCGGACCGGGGAGCTGTTTTTT. This translates into CASSPRTGELFF.

This rearrangement joins TRBV30 to TRBJ1-6; D gene ambiguous. The CDR3 runs 13 residues. V lost 4 bases, J lost 10 bases, and 14 bases lay in between. Germline V gene lookup returns CDR1 GTSNPN and CDR2 SVGIG (reference sequence). This chain's CDR3 is CAWIADWISPLHF. CDR3 nucleotides: TGTGCCTGGATTGCGGATTGGATATCACCCCTCCACTTT. The whole variable domain, filled in from reference TRBV30 and TRBJ1-6, reads SQTIHQWPATLVQPVGSPLSLECTVEGTSNPNLYWYRQAAGRGLQLLFYSVGIGQISSEVPQNLSASRPQDRQFILSSKKLLLSDSGFYLCAWIADWISPLHFGNGTRLTVT.

The chain employs TRBV5-5 and TRBJ2-5, with a tentative D call TRBD2 (7 bases). The V gene lost 6 bases and the J gene lost 1 base, with 22 bases spanning the gap. CDR3 length: 17 residues. The V gene's germline CDR1 is SGHKS and CDR2 YYEKEE (reference sequence). The CDR3 loop is CASNLGVGGLTQETQYF. The CDR3, as DNA: TGTGCCAGCAACCTTGGAGTGGGGGGGCTCACCCAAGAGACCCAGTACTTC.

In this sample, this clone turned up a few times. A read error may account for a junction end that differs from germline. The rearrangement links TRBV7-9 to TRBJ2-2; no reliable D call. This CDR3 has 10 residues. Germline V gene lookup returns CDR1 SEHNR and CDR2 FQNEAQ (reference sequence). CDR3 bases: TGTGCCAAAGACACTGGGGAGCTGTTTTTT. It specifies CAKDTGELFF.

The chain employs TRBV7-9 and TRBJ1-4, with D possibly matching TRBD1 (5 bases). Germline-derived CDR1 and CDR2 are SEHNR and FQNEAQ (reference sequence). The CDR3 has 13 residues. Between the trimmed V and J ends, which lost 2 bases and 8 bases, there was a span of 9 bases. In nucleotides, the CDR3 is TGTGCCAGCAGCTTACAGGGAAACGAAAAACTGTTTTTT. Its translation: CASSLQGNEKLFF.

V usage is TRBV9 and J usage is TRBJ2-7; no reliable D call. V dropped 0 bases and J dropped 1 base, with 5 bases sitting between them. Germline V gene sequence: CDR1 SGDLS, CDR2 YYNGEE. The CDR3 has 13 residues. The CDR3 DNA reads TGTGCCAGCAGCGTAGACAGTTCCTACGAGCAGTACTTC. Its protein is CASSVDSSYEQYF.

This chain uses TRBV30 with TRBJ1-6; 7 bases fit TRBD1. With 0 bases clipped from V and 13 bases from J, the junction kept 15 bases outside the gene matches. This CDR3 is built from 16 residues. The germline V gene has CDR1 GTSNPN and CDR2 SVGIG (reference sequence). The CDR3 coding sequence is TGTGCCTGGAGTGTACGACAGGGTAGATGGTCGGCCCCCCTCCACTTT. This translates into CAWSVRQGRWSAPLHF.

The chain joins TRBV5-4 to TRBJ1-6; maybe TRBD1 (5 bases). V gave up 4 bases and J gave up 6 bases, with 17 bases separating them. This CDR3 is 16 amino acids long. The germline V gene encodes CDR1 SGHNT and CDR2 YYREEE (reference sequence). The CDR3 here is CASSLEIGVRNSPLHF. For the CDR3, the DNA is TGTGCCAGCAGCCTAGAAATAGGGGTACGTAATTCACCCCTCCACTTT.

The V and J genes are TRBV2 and TRBJ2-6, with 7 bases that match TRBD1. The CDR3 extends over 18 amino acids. Germline V gives CDR1 SNHLY, CDR2 FYNNEI. Trimming cost V 6 bases and J 0 bases; bases outside gene matches: 11. The CDR3 DNA is TGTGCCAGCAGCCACAGGGGCCTATCGGGCTCTGGGGCCAACGTCCTGACTTTC. Protein sequence: CASSHRGLSGSGANVLTF.

The rearrangement joins TRBV7-8 to TRBJ2-7, with a tentative D call TRBD2 (6 bases). Looked up from germline, CDR1 is SGHVS and CDR2 is FQNEAQ. This CDR3 region has 16 residues. The V end was cut by 4 bases, the J end by 5 bases, with 21 bases between. CDR3 in DNA: TGTGCCAGCAGCTCTGACCTCGGGGGTTTTATCGACGAGCAGTACTTC. This gives the protein CASSSDLGGFIDEQYF.

V gene TRBV7-9 combines with J gene TRBJ2-1; 7 nucleotides match TRBD1. Germline V gives CDR1 SEHNR, CDR2 FQNEAQ (reference sequence). V gave up 3 bases and J gave up 4 bases; unmatched junction bases: 6. The CDR3 loop spans 15 amino acids. DNA for the CDR3: TGTGCCAGCAGCTTCAGACAGGGTTTTTACAATGAGCAGTTCTTC. Its protein product is CASSFRQGFYNEQFF.

This clone was picked up one time. The chain carries TRBV2 and TRBJ1-2; tentative D call: TRBD1 (6 bases). The V end lost 6 bases, the J end lost 2 bases, and 13 bases lay between the germline ends. The CDR3 covers 14 residues. Germline lookup yields CDR1 SNHLY and CDR2 FYNNEI. The CDR3 protein is CASRPGGLNYGYTF. The CDR3 bases are TGTGCCAGCAGGCCGGGGGGGCTAAACTATGGCTACACCTTC.

This clone occurred once. The genes are TRBV7-3 and TRBJ1-2, with 8 nucleotides matching TRBD1. This CDR3 contains 15 residues. Trimming removed 2 bases from V and 7 bases from J; junction bases left unmatched: 9. Germline assignment: CDR1 SGHTA and CDR2 FQGTGA. The CDR3 loop reads CASSLSRTGSGGYTF. For the CDR3, the DNA is TGTGCCAGCAGCTTATCAAGGACAGGGAGCGGTGGCTACACCTTC.

This rearrangement joins TRBV28 to TRBJ1-4, with D possibly being TRBD1 (5 bases). Germline V gene sequence: CDR1 MDHEN, CDR2 SYDVKM. Between the trimmed V and J ends, which lost 10 bases and 9 bases, there was a span of 21 bases. The CDR3 runs 14 residues. This CDR3 reads CATQRGRAPKKLFF. CDR3 DNA sequence: TGTGCCACCCAGCGCGGCAGGGCCCCGAAAAAACTGTTTTTT.

This chain links TRBV15 with TRBJ2-7, with D maybe TRBD2 (6 bases). Trimming took 1 base from V and 6 from J, leaving 16 bases between them. Germline CDR1 reads LNHNV; CDR2 reads YYDKDF (reference sequence). There are 15 residues in the CDR3. This CDR3 reads CATSRGFTGEGEQYF. For the CDR3, the DNA is TGTGCCACCAGCAGAGGTTTTACGGGAGAGGGCGAGCAGTACTTC. The entire variable domain, with the rest obtained from reference TRBV15 and TRBJ2-7, is as follows: DAMVIQNPRYQVTQFGKPVTLSCSQTLNHNVMYWYQQKSSQAPKLLFHYYDKDFNNEADTPDNFQSRRPNTSFCFLDIRSPGLGDTAMYLCATSRGFTGEGEQYFGPGTRLTVT.

V and J are TRBV7-2 and TRBJ1-2, with TRBD1 matching over 10 bases. This CDR3 is 16 amino acids long. Germline V gene lookup returns CDR1 SGHTA and CDR2 FQGNSA. V lost 4 bases and J lost 4; bases outside the gene matches: 9. The CDR3 sequence is CASSSSGTGVFYGYTF. CDR3 bases: TGTGCCAGCAGCTCCTCCGGGACAGGGGTATTCTATGGCTACACCTTC.

The chain has TRBV21-1 and TRBJ2-2; TRBD2, the table's D call, was not compared with the DNA. TRBV21-1 corresponds to a pseudogene. This CDR3 is 22 amino acids long. CDR3: CASSLARLTGTSGITNTGELFF. CDR3 DNA sequence: TGTGCCAGCAGCCTTGCTCGTTTGACCGGGACTAGCGGGATAACGAACACCGGGGAGCTGTTTTTT.

The chain employs TRBV9 and TRBJ2-5; 9 nucleotides match TRBD2. V lost 2 bases to trimming and J lost 7 bases; unmatched junction nucleotides: 6. Germline V gives CDR1 SGDLS, CDR2 YYNGEE. This CDR3 contains 14 residues. The CDR3: CASSVGATSGTQYF. DNA of the CDR3: TGTGCCAGCAGCGTTGGGGCGACTAGCGGGACCCAGTACTTC.

This clone has a handful of counts. This chain uses TRBV12-5 with TRBJ2-1, with a weak D call TRBD1 (5 bases). V lost 5 bases and J 7 bases, leaving 9 bases between the germline ends. CDR1 and CDR2 (germline): LGHNT, FRNRAP. This CDR3 has 12 amino acids. This CDR3 is CASGTRQNEQFF. In nucleotides, the CDR3 is TGTGCTAGTGGTACCCGACAGAATGAGCAGTTCTTC.

V is TRBV30 and J is TRBJ2-5; 8 bases agree with TRBD1. Per the germline V gene, CDR1 is GTSNPN and CDR2 is SVGIG (reference sequence). V gave up 2 bases and J gave up 4 bases; unmatched junction bases: 3. The CDR3 extends over 13 amino acids. In DNA, the CDR3 is TGTGCCTGGAGTCGGACAGGGAGAGAGACCCAGTACTTC. Protein sequence: CAWSRTGRETQYF.

This clone was counted a few times. J is TRBJ2-7 and V is TRBV5-1, with TRBD1 identical over 8 bases. The CDR3 totals 14 residues. Germline values: CDR1 SGHRS, CDR2 YFSETQ. The ends lost 1 base at V and 5 bases at J; junction bases unmatched: 5. CDR3 sequence: CASSLSQGANEQYF. The CDR3 coding sequence is TGCGCCAGCAGCTTGTCCCAGGGGGCTAACGAGCAGTACTTC.

V and J are TRBV19 and TRBJ1-2; 12 bases line up with TRBD1. The CDR3 is 17 residues long. The V gene's germline CDR1 is LNHDA and CDR2 SQIVND (reference sequence). V shed 11 bases and J 7 bases; nucleotides not matched to a gene: 20. The CDR3 DNA reads TGTGCCTCAAGGAGTGGGACAGGGGGCGGCTTTATTCGTGGCTACACCTTC. It is translated as CASRSGTGGGFIRGYTF.

This clone occurred a few times. The chain has TRBV6-1 and TRBJ1-6; 8 positions agree with TRBD1. V dropped 8 bases and J dropped 4; count of bases not matched to a gene: 7. The V gene's germline CDR1 is MNHNS and CDR2 SASEGT. The CDR3 has 15 residues. The CDR3: CASEAGGLYNSPLHF. In nucleotides, the CDR3 is TGTGCCAGCGAGGCAGGGGGCTTGTATAATTCACCCCTCCACTTT.

The J gene is TRBJ2-1, the V gene TRBV4-1; no clear D. V lost 6 bases and J lost 9, with 12 bases in between. Germline V gene sequence: CDR1 MGHRA, CDR2 YSYEKL. This CDR3 spans 12 amino acids. The CDR3 is CASRSASTEQFF. CDR3 sequence (DNA): TGCGCCAGCAGGTCAGCGTCTACTGAGCAGTTCTTC.

The chain has TRBV28 and TRBJ2-7; 7 positions agree with TRBD1. Germline V gene data show CDR1 as MDHEN and CDR2 as SYDVKM. The CDR3 loop spans 16 amino acids. Unmatched junction bases numbered 13, after V lost 1 base and J lost 7 bases. The chain's CDR3 is CASSLFASGGTGEQYF. The CDR3 nucleotides read TGTGCCAGCAGTTTATTTGCCTCAGGGGGAACTGGGGAGCAGTACTTC.